What follows are 20 T cell receptor beta chains derived from one specimen sequenced in a study of CD8 T cells in ankylosing spondylitis (dated 2017 in TCRdb). Libraries were constructed by 5' RACE. TCRdb names Illumina HiSeq 2500 as the instrument used. TCRdb reprocessing: public reads trimmed at Q25 with fastp, clones called with MiXCR, in-frame beta chains kept. Identical CDR3 protein sequences are pooled into one entry, listed with their most common genes and DNA. This sample has about 69,000 distinct CDR3 sequences in its table, and approximately 5.3% of those were observed once. The top ten hold 2.2% of the sample. The sample was blood, either unsorted or a sorted T cell fraction (not recorded which). The origin of the receptors is a male donor with ankylosing spondylitis or in good health (not recorded which).

V usage is TRBV10-3 and J usage is TRBJ2-1, with TRBD1 matching 7 bases. The J segment lost 16 bases and the V segment lost 3 bases, leaving 9 bases of the junction unmatched. The CDR3 has 12 residues. The germline V gene has CDR1 ENHRY and CDR2 SYGVKD. This CDR3 is CAISDGQELQFF. The CDR3 bases are TGTGCCATCAGTGACGGACAGGAGCTACAATTCTTC.

This clonotype was seen a few times. The V call is TRBV5-5, the J call TRBJ1-1; D not certain. V gave up 2 bases and J gave up 1 base, with 9 bases separating them. In germline, CDR1 is SGHKS, CDR2 YYEKEE (reference sequence). The CDR3 covers 14 residues. CDR3 DNA sequence: TGTGCCAGCAGCTTCACGGACGGGAACACTGAAGCTTTCTTT. Its protein is CASSFTDGNTEAFF.

This clonotype was recorded many times. The rearrangement links TRBV10-3 to TRBJ1-5; TRBD1 matches at 8 bases. The CDR3 spans 14 residues. Germline loops: CDR1 ENHRY, CDR2 SYGVKD. The V gene end was trimmed by 6 bases and the J gene end by 3 bases; junction bases not matched to a gene: 4. The CDR3 nucleotides read TGTGCCATCAGCTTACAGGGGGACAATCAGCCCCAGCATTTT. Translating it yields CAISLQGDNQPQHF.

This clonotype was found a few times. The V and J genes are TRBV7-6 and TRBJ2-3; D remains ambiguous. Trimming stripped 3 bases from V and 4 bases from J, with 11 bases between. The CDR3 length is 14 residues. From germline, CDR1 is SGHVS and CDR2 FNYEAQ. Written as DNA, the CDR3 is TGTGCCAGCAGCTTGGTCGGAAGCGCAGATACGCAGTATTTT. It encodes CASSLVGSADTQYF.

This clonotype is a singleton in its sample. V is TRBV3-1 and J is TRBJ1-4, with unresolved D. V dropped 1 base and J dropped 0 bases, with 9 bases sitting between them. Germline V gene data show CDR1 as LGHDT and CDR2 as YNNKEL (reference sequence). There are 16 residues in the CDR3. CDR3 sequence reads: CASSQGVGSTNEKLFF. CDR3 nucleotides: TGTGCCAGCAGCCAAGGCGTGGGGTCAACTAATGAAAAACTGTTTTTT.

This clonotype was observed a few times. This may be a read error, as it is one base from a much larger clone. V is TRBV11-2 and J is TRBJ2-5, with D tentatively TRBD1 (5 bases). The germline V gene encodes CDR1 SGHAT and CDR2 FQNNGV. The CDR3 length is 12 residues. The V and J ends lost 3 bases and 7 bases respectively, with 9 bases between them. The CDR3 sequence: CASSLGQGTQYF. Here the CDR3 DNA reads TGTGCCAGCAGCTTGGGGCAGGGGACCCAGTACTTC. Supplemented by reference TRBV11-2 and TRBJ2-5, the full variable domain reads EAGVAQSPRYKIIEKRQSVAFWCNPISGHATLYWYQQILGQGPKLLIQFQNNGVVDDSQLPKDRFSAERLKGVDSTLKIQPAKLEDSAVYLCASSLGQGTQYFGPGTRLLVL.

This clonotype was found many times. The rearrangement uses TRBV20-1 and TRBJ1-1, with D unclear. The CDR3 runs 13 residues. V was clipped by 0 bases and J by 7 bases, with 12 bases between them. Looked up from germline, CDR1 is DFQATT and CDR2 is SNEGSKA (reference sequence). The CDR3 coding sequence is TGCAGTGCTAGAGACCCCGGGCTGGGTGAAGCTTTCTTT. Its protein product is CSARDPGLGEAFF.

There are many counts of this clonotype. The CDR3 reads CAISGSQLNEKLFF. In DNA, the CDR3 is TGTGCCATCAGTGGTTCCCAGCTTAATGAAAAACTGTTTTTT. The rearrangement links TRBV10-3 to TRBJ1-4, with unresolved D. The CDR3 is 14 residues long. Germline V CDR1 and CDR2: ENHRY, SYGVKD. V lost 4 bases and J 4 bases, leaving 10 bases between the germline ends.

This chain uses TRBV11-2 with TRBJ2-1; 9 positions match TRBD1. V lost 0 bases to trimming and J lost 8 bases; unmatched junction nucleotides: 8. Germline V gene lookup returns CDR1 SGHAT and CDR2 FQNNGV. The CDR3 spans 16 residues. CDR3 region: CASSLEGDRVHYEQFF. CDR3 nucleotide sequence: TGTGCCAGCAGCTTAGAGGGGGACAGGGTGCACTATGAGCAGTTCTTC.

In its sample, this clonotype was seen many times. The chain couples TRBV20-1 to TRBJ2-5, with D possibly TRBD1 on 6 matching bases. The ends were cut back, 3 bases at V and 13 bases at J, with 18 bases in the middle. In germline, CDR1 is DFQATT, CDR2 SNEGSKA (reference sequence). The CDR3 is 12 amino acids. CDR3 DNA sequence: TGCAGTGCTAGCCAAACCCGGGACAACCCGTACTTC. This translates into CSASQTRDNPYF.

Many counts were recorded for this clonotype. The chain carries TRBV11-2 and TRBJ2-3; perhaps TRBD1 as D (7 bases). The CDR3 totals 17 residues. Germline values: CDR1 SGHAT, CDR2 FQNNGV. The germline V and J ends were trimmed by 5 bases and 3 bases, with 21 bases remaining between them. The CDR3: CASSPRIGGGRTDTQYF. Here the CDR3 DNA reads TGTGCCAGCAGCCCCCGTATCGGAGGGGGCCGGACAGATACGCAGTATTTT.

In this sample, this clonotype turned up many times. The chain combines TRBV18 with TRBJ2-7; D gene unclear. The V gene's germline CDR1 is KGHSH and CDR2 LQKENI. V dropped 2 bases and J dropped 3 bases, with 8 bases sitting between them. The CDR3 totals 13 residues. The CDR3 loop reads CASSPGNYYEQYF. The DNA for the CDR3 is TGTGCCAGCTCACCAGGGAATTACTACGAGCAGTACTTC.

This clonotype has at least ten counts. The CDR3, as DNA: TGTGCCAGCAGTGAATGGTCAGCGGATCCCTACGAGCAGTACTTC. Protein product: CASSEWSADPYEQYF. The chain uses TRBV2 and TRBJ2-7; possibly TRBD2 for D (5 bases). The CDR3 has 15 amino acids. Germline CDR1 SNHLY, CDR2 FYNNEI. V was clipped by 2 bases and J by 2 bases, with 13 bases between them.

This clonotype was observed at least ten times. This chain connects TRBV24-1 to TRBJ2-1; D is possibly TRBD1 (6 bases). Between the trimmed V and J ends, which lost 9 bases and 4 bases, there was a span of 6 bases. From germline, CDR1 is KGHDR and CDR2 SFDVKD. The CDR3 is 11 amino acids. CDR3 sequence: CATGQYNEQFF. CDR3 nucleotides: TGTGCCACCGGACAGTACAATGAGCAGTTCTTC.

Many counts were recorded for this clonotype. The chain carries TRBV10-3 and TRBJ2-1, with D possibly matching TRBD2 (5 bases). Deletions cut 7 bases from V and 4 bases from J, with 8 bases between. CDR1 and CDR2 from the germline V gene are ENHRY and SYGVKD. This CDR3 has 12 amino acids. The CDR3 DNA reads TGTGCCATCACGGGGAATTACAATGAGCAGTTCTTC. It is translated as CAITGNYNEQFF.

This clonotype appeared many times. The V gene is TRBV7-3, the J gene TRBJ2-2, with 7 bases aligning to TRBD2. This CDR3 contains 15 residues. The V gene's germline CDR1 is SGHTA and CDR2 FQGTGA. With 5 bases clipped from V and 0 bases from J, the junction kept 3 bases outside the gene matches. CDR3 sequence: CASSISGANTGELFF. DNA of the CDR3: TGTGCCAGCAGCATCAGCGGGGCGAACACCGGGGAGCTGTTTTTT.

This clonotype has ten or more counts. The chain recombines TRBV10-3 with TRBJ2-3, with TRBD2 identical over 13 bases. The germline CDR1 and CDR2 sequences are ENHRY and SYGVKD. The CDR3 covers 16 residues. The ends lost 6 bases at V and 0 bases at J; junction bases unmatched: 3. This CDR3 is CAISVGLAGSTDTQYF. The CDR3 DNA reads TGTGCCATCAGCGTGGGACTAGCGGGGAGCACAGATACGCAGTATTTT.

The table lists this clonotype with many counts. The rearrangement links TRBV29-1 to TRBJ1-2; 9 nucleotides match TRBD1. Unmatched junction bases numbered 4, after V lost 4 bases and J lost 4 bases. This CDR3 region has 13 residues. The germline V gene encodes CDR1 SQVTM and CDR2 ANQGSEA. CDR3 nucleotides: TGCAGCGTTGCGACAGGGGGTCCCTATGGCTACACCTTC. It encodes CSVATGGPYGYTF. Full variable domain (missing parts from reference TRBV29-1 and TRBJ1-2): SAVISQKPSRDICQRGTSLTIQCQVDSQVTMMFWYRQQPGQSLTLIATANQGSEATYESGFVIDKFPISRPNLTFSTLTVSNMSPEDSSIYLCSVATGGPYGYTFGSGTRLTVV.

In its sample, this clonotype was seen many times. CDR3 region: CASSSLTAGEFDEQYF. The CDR3 coding sequence is TGTGCCAGCTCGTCCTTAACGGCAGGGGAATTCGACGAGCAGTACTTC. The rearrangement links TRBV18 to TRBJ2-7; a possible D gene is TRBD1 (6 bases). The CDR3 has 16 amino acids. Trimming took 6 bases from V and 5 from J, leaving 23 bases between them. From germline, CDR1 is KGHSH and CDR2 LQKENI.

This clonotype appeared many times. This chain uses TRBV2 with TRBJ1-4; no definite D call. Germline V gives CDR1 SNHLY, CDR2 FYNNEI. The CDR3 sequence is 14 residues long. V was trimmed by 7 bases and J by 0 bases, leaving 9 bases between them. The DNA for the CDR3 is TGTGCCAGCATCCCGGGATCAACTAATGAAAAACTGTTTTTT. Translation: CASIPGSTNEKLFF.